These 31 T cell receptor beta chains came from one sample sequenced in a study of STAT3 mutations in large granular lymphocyte leukemia. Study-level findings and limits: In T-cell large granular lymphocyte leukemia, about half of patients showed multiple immunodominant subclonotypes.

Their cognate antigens are unknown. Data came from immunoSEQ multiplex PCR; TCRdb stores just in-frame clones and leaves some out. The sample includes around 30,000 clones, around 85% of them seen just once. Sequenced: peripheral blood mononuclear cells. These TCRs come from a man between 60 and 75 years old with T-cell large granular lymphocyte leukemia. Some clones in this sample may be carry-over from other donors' samples.

CDR3 in amino acids: CASSQERTAYGYTF. DNA for the CDR3: TGTGCCAGCAGCCAAGAGCGGACGGCCTATGGCTACACCTTC. This chain joins TRBV4-2 and TRBJ1-2; D gene uncertain. CDR1 and CDR2 from the germline V gene are LGHNA and YNFKEQ. CDR3 length equals 14 residues. The V gene lost 0 bases and the J gene lost 4 bases, with 9 bases spanning the gap.

This sequence joins TRBV28 and TRBJ2-7; 7 bases are a match to TRBD2. Trimming cost V 7 bases and J 4 bases; bases outside gene matches: 7. Germline loops: CDR1 MDHEN, CDR2 SYDVKM. CDR3 length equals 13 residues. The DNA for the CDR3 is TGTGCCAGCACCGGGACGGGGGGTTACGAGCAGTACTTC. As protein: CASTGTGGYEQYF.

V gene TRBV7-2 combines with J gene TRBJ1-2; tentatively, D is TRBD1 (5 bases). V was pared by 5 bases and J by 8 bases, with 12 bases between. The CDR3 sequence is 12 residues long. Germline CDR1 reads SGHTA; CDR2 reads FQGNSA. The CDR3 loop reads CASSARGLGYTF. For the CDR3, the DNA is TGTGCCAGCAGCGCCCGGGGGTTGGGCTACACCTTC.

The rearrangement links TRBV28 to TRBJ2-1, with TRBD2 matching over 8 bases. V shed 4 bases and J 6 bases; nucleotides not matched to a gene: 8. The CDR3 extends over 15 amino acids. Germline values: CDR1 MDHEN, CDR2 SYDVKM. The CDR3 here is CASSSPGRDSNEQFF. Here the CDR3 DNA reads TGTGCCAGCAGTTCTCCCGGGAGGGATTCCAATGAGCAGTTCTTC.

The CDR3 spells CASSQGLAGGPDTQYF. The CDR3 DNA follows: TGTGCCAGCAGCCAGGGACTAGCGGGAGGGCCGGATACGCAGTATTTT. The V call is TRBV4-2, the J call TRBJ2-3; 16 nucleotides match TRBD2. From germline, CDR1 is LGHNA and CDR2 YNFKEQ. The ends lost 3 bases at V and 6 bases at J; junction bases unmatched: 3. The CDR3 has 16 residues.

This clone was seen a handful of times. The chain recombines TRBV25-1 with TRBJ1-5; D gene ambiguous. The CDR3 is 12 amino acids. The germline V and J ends were trimmed by 3 bases and 7 bases, with 7 bases remaining between them. Germline V gene lookup returns CDR1 MGHDK and CDR2 SYGVNS. CDR3 coding DNA: TGTGCCAGCAGTGATGGCCGGCAGCCCCAGCATTTT. Translating it yields CASSDGRQPQHF.

The genes are TRBV5-8 and TRBJ1-1; D gene ambiguous. The CDR3 covers 14 residues. Trimming stripped 6 bases from V and 3 bases from J, with 15 bases between. The V gene's germline CDR1 is SGHTS and CDR2 YDEGEE. The DNA for the CDR3 is TGTGCCAGCACCCCTATCTCGGGAGACACTGAAGCTTTCTTT. This gives the protein CASTPISGDTEAFF.

Here the CDR3 DNA reads TGTGCCAGCAGTTACTCGTCAGGGGCATTTGGAAACACCATATATTTT. Its translation: CASSYSSGAFGNTIYF. The chain carries TRBV6-6 and TRBJ1-3, with D possibly being TRBD1 (6 bases). The CDR3 length is 16 residues. In germline, CDR1 is MNHNY, CDR2 SVGAGI (reference sequence). The V and J ends lost 0 bases and 3 bases respectively, with 12 bases between them.

In this sample, this clone turned up once. This chain connects TRBV7-9 to TRBJ2-2; 7 bases map to TRBD1. Germline CDR1 is SEHNR and CDR2 is FQNEAQ (reference sequence). Trimming took 4 bases from V and 3 from J; bases not matched to a gene: 8. The CDR3 is 16 residues long. Here the CDR3 reads CASSSPDRLYTGELFF. The CDR3 nucleotides are TGTGCCAGCAGCTCCCCGGACAGGCTTTACACCGGGGAGCTGTTTTTT.

The rearrangement uses TRBV6-5 and TRBJ2-1, with D uncertain. In germline, CDR1 is MNHEY, CDR2 SVGAGI. The CDR3 has 12 residues. Trimming pared 2 bases from V and 10 bases from J, leaving 9 bases between. CDR3 sequence reads: CASSYAYGEQFF. CDR3 DNA: TGTGCCAGCAGTTACGCGTACGGGGAGCAGTTCTTC.

Only a few counts were recorded for this clone. The chain has TRBV9 and TRBJ2-3; unclear D gene. In germline, CDR1 is SGDLS, CDR2 YYNGEE. V was pared by 0 bases and J by 1 base, with 6 bases between. There are 14 residues in the CDR3. Written as DNA, the CDR3 is TGTGCCAGCAGCGTAGAGGTTGGCACAGATACGCAGTATTTT. It encodes CASSVEVGTDTQYF.

This chain uses TRBV7-2 with TRBJ2-7; no clear D gene. CDR1 and CDR2 (germline): SGHTA, FQGNSA. CDR3 size: 12 residues. V lost 6 bases and J 0 bases, leaving 6 bases between the germline ends. CDR3 loop: CASRDGSYEQYF. The CDR3 DNA is TGTGCCAGCAGAGACGGCTCCTACGAGCAGTACTTC. The variable domain in full, completed from reference TRBV7-2 and TRBJ2-7, reads GAGVSQSPSNKVTEKGKDVELRCDPISGHTALYWYRQSLGQGLEFLIYFQGNSAPDKSGLPSDRFSAERTGGSVSTLTIQRTQQEDSAVYLCASRDGSYEQYFGPGTRLTVT.

The genes are TRBV27 and TRBJ2-3; D is uncertain. The CDR3 runs 16 residues. Germline-derived CDR1 and CDR2 are MNHEY and SMNVEV (reference sequence). V lost 3 bases and J lost 1, with 14 bases in between. The CDR3 loop is CASSFLTIGGTDTQYF. In DNA form, the CDR3 reads TGTGCCAGCAGTTTTCTTACAATCGGAGGCACAGATACGCAGTATTTT.

The rearrangement links TRBV5-1 to TRBJ2-1; 10 nucleotides agree with TRBD2. Per the germline V gene, CDR1 is SGHRS and CDR2 is YFSETQ. Unmatched junction bases numbered 5, after V lost 0 bases and J lost 5 bases. The CDR3 contains 16 residues. CDR3 sequence reads: CASSLGGLAVNNEQFF. The CDR3 DNA sequence: TGCGCCAGCAGCTTGGGTGGACTAGCGGTTAACAATGAGCAGTTCTTC.

This chain joins TRBV19 and TRBJ2-7; D is unresolved. Between the trimmed V and J ends, which lost 6 bases and 3 bases, there was a span of 15 bases. The CDR3 is made up of 14 amino acids. Germline loops: CDR1 LNHDA, CDR2 SQIVND (reference sequence). The CDR3 DNA is TGTGCCAGTAGAAGGTCTTGGAACAGCTACGAGCAGTACTTC. Its protein is CASRRSWNSYEQYF. Full variable domain (missing parts from reference TRBV19 and TRBJ2-7): DGGITQSPKYLFRKEGQNVTLSCEQNLNHDAMYWYRQDPGQGLRLIYYSQIVNDFQKGDIAEGYSVSREKKESFPLTVTSAQKNPTAFYLCASRRSWNSYEQYFGPGTRLTVT.

This chain connects TRBV5-1 to TRBJ1-2; tentative D call: TRBD1 (5 bases). Trimming shortened V by 2 bases and J by 3 bases, and 8 bases separated the two germline ends. This CDR3 comprises 13 residues. Germline V gene lookup returns CDR1 SGHRS and CDR2 YFSETQ. CDR3 in amino acids: CASSFGTDYGYTF. The CDR3 DNA reads as TGCGCCAGCAGCTTTGGGACCGACTATGGCTACACCTTC.

The chain combines TRBV7-9 with TRBJ1-2; D remains unclear. The V and J ends lost 3 bases and 4 bases respectively, with 9 bases between them. This CDR3 is 13 amino acids long. CDR1 is SEHNR, CDR2 FQNEAQ, per germline (reference sequence). CDR3 sequence reads: CASSFLSGYGYTF. The CDR3 region has the DNA TGTGCCAGCAGCTTCCTCTCTGGCTATGGCTACACCTTC.

This rearrangement joins TRBV6-6 to TRBJ2-5, with TRBD1 matching over 7 bases. Germline CDR1 reads MNHNY; CDR2 reads SVGAGI (reference sequence). This CDR3 comprises 14 residues. V shed 6 bases and J 2 bases; nucleotides not matched to a gene: 6. The CDR3 protein is CASSPGGPQETQYF. DNA of the CDR3: TGTGCCAGCAGCCCAGGGGGACCACAAGAGACCCAGTACTTC.

V usage is TRBV6-6 and J usage is TRBJ1-5; 8 nucleotides match TRBD1. The junction had 9 bases not matched to a gene; V was cut back by 6 bases and J by 2 bases. The CDR3 has 16 amino acids. The germline gives CDR1 MNHNY, CDR2 SVGAGI (reference sequence). The CDR3 spells CASRAAGGEGNQPQHF. Written as DNA, the CDR3 is TGTGCCAGCAGAGCGGCAGGGGGCGAGGGCAATCAGCCCCAGCATTTT.

V gene TRBV5-1 combines with J gene TRBJ2-1, with TRBD1 matching 7 bases. The CDR3 has 15 residues. With 0 bases clipped from V and 6 bases from J, the junction kept 6 bases outside the gene matches. Germline V gene data show CDR1 as SGHRS and CDR2 as YFSETQ. The CDR3 spells CASSLVPGGGNEQFF. CDR3 in DNA: TGCGCCAGCAGCTTGGTTCCAGGGGGTGGCAATGAGCAGTTCTTC.

The chain employs TRBV5-6 and TRBJ2-5; perhaps D is TRBD1 or TRBD2 (5 bases each). Deletions cut 0 bases from V and 5 bases from J, with 14 bases between. Germline values: CDR1 SGHDT, CDR2 YYEEEE. The CDR3 loop spans 15 amino acids. Written as DNA, the CDR3 is TGTGCCAGCAGCTTGGGGCGTTCGTGGGGGGAGACCCAGTACTTC. It specifies CASSLGRSWGETQYF.

The chain employs TRBV7-9 and TRBJ2-7, with 7 bases aligning to TRBD1. The CDR3 runs to 17 residues. The germline V gene encodes CDR1 SEHNR and CDR2 FQNEAQ (reference sequence). V lost 6 bases and J lost 1; bases outside the gene matches: 15. The DNA for the CDR3 is TGTGCCAGCAGTCCCCCCCAGGTGAGGGGGCCTTCCTACGAGCAGTACTTC. This translates into CASSPPQVRGPSYEQYF.

The chain uses TRBV2 and TRBJ2-7, with D possibly called TRBD1 or TRBD2 (7 bases each). There are 14 residues in the CDR3. Trimming took off 6 bases at V and 4 bases at J, with 16 bases between the two ends. The germline V gene has CDR1 SNHLY and CDR2 FYNNEI. The CDR3 coding sequence is TGTGCCAGCAGGACAGCAGGGGGGGTGTACGAGCAGTACTTC. As protein: CASRTAGGVYEQYF.

CDR3 sequence (DNA): TGTGCCTGGAGACTAGCGGTCTCTGGGGCCAACGTCCTGACTTTC. It encodes CAWRLAVSGANVLTF. This chain links TRBV30 with TRBJ2-6; 8 bases line up with TRBD2. V lost 3 bases, J lost 0 bases, and 1 base stayed unmatched. The CDR3 extends over 15 amino acids. Germline CDR1 and CDR2: GTSNPN and SVGIG (reference sequence).

The rearrangement links TRBV7-3 to TRBJ2-5, with 7 bases matching TRBD2. The CDR3 has 15 residues. V dropped 1 base and J dropped 5; count of bases not matched to a gene: 7. Germline CDR1 reads SGHTA; CDR2 reads FQGTGA. This chain's CDR3 is CASSLMGGRYETQYF. In DNA form, the CDR3 reads TGTGCCAGCAGCTTAATGGGCGGGAGATATGAGACCCAGTACTTC.

The J gene is TRBJ2-7, the V gene TRBV14; the D is unclear. Trimming stripped 4 bases from V and 4 bases from J, with 8 bases between. The CDR3 is made up of 12 amino acids. Germline CDR1 is SGHDN and CDR2 is FVKESK. This CDR3 reads CASSRLGYEQYF. CDR3 nucleotide sequence: TGTGCCAGCAGCCGCCTAGGGTACGAGCAGTACTTC. The variable domain in full, with the rest retrieved from reference TRBV14 and TRBJ2-7, is EAGVTQFPSHSVIEKGQTVTLRCDPISGHDNLYWYRRVMGKEIKFLLHFVKESKQDESGMPNNRFLAERTGGTYSTLKVQPAELEDSGVYFCASSRLGYEQYFGPGTRLTVT.

The genes are TRBV6-5 and TRBJ2-7; D gene uncertain. The V end lost 0 bases, the J end lost 4 bases, and 7 bases lay between the germline ends. Germline lookup yields CDR1 MNHEY and CDR2 SVGAGI. CDR3 length: 13 residues. This CDR3 is CASSYSLGYEQYF. The CDR3 DNA reads as TGTGCCAGCAGTTACTCGCTCGGGTACGAGCAGTACTTC.

The V gene is TRBV6-5, the J gene TRBJ1-6, with D tentatively TRBD1 (6 bases). The CDR3 consists of 15 residues. The germline V and J ends were trimmed by 5 bases and 14 bases, with 22 bases remaining between them. Per the germline V gene, CDR1 is MNHEY and CDR2 is SVGAGI. This chain's CDR3 is CASSRGGAGEETLHF. Written as DNA, the CDR3 is TGTGCCAGCAGTAGGGGGGGGGCAGGCGAAGAGACCCTCCACTTT.

This chain links TRBV29-1 with TRBJ2-3; a weak D match, TRBD2 (5 bases). Germline V gene lookup returns CDR1 SQVTM and CDR2 ANQGSEA. This CDR3 contains 15 residues. Trimming took off 5 bases at V and 4 bases at J, with 19 bases between the two ends. The CDR3 reads CSVQRSGLSSDTQYF. CDR3 nucleotide sequence: TGCAGCGTTCAAAGGTCGGGGTTGAGTTCAGATACGCAGTATTTT.

The chain combines TRBV2 with TRBJ2-7; TRBD1 matches at 10 bases. CDR3 length: 18 amino acids. J lost 1 base, V lost 5 bases, and 14 bases had no gene match. CDR1 SNHLY and CDR2 FYNNEI come from the germline V gene. The CDR3 loop is CASSIKLYGQGDSYEQYF. CDR3 nucleotides: TGTGCCAGCAGTATAAAGCTATACGGACAGGGGGATTCCTACGAGCAGTACTTC.

CDR3 amino acids: CSAHGQGADTQYF. The CDR3 coding sequence is TGCAGCGCCCATGGGCAGGGGGCGGATACGCAGTATTTT. The gene calls are TRBV29-1 and TRBJ2-3, with 8 bases fitting TRBD1. The CDR3 sequence is 13 residues long. V gave up 7 bases and J gave up 6 bases; unmatched junction bases: 9. Germline V gives CDR1 SQVTM, CDR2 ANQGSEA.